These 11 T cell receptor beta chains originate from one sample sequenced in a study of blood T cell repertoires in COVID-19. Libraries were prepared by immunoSEQ multiplex PCR; TCRdb keeps only in-frame clonotypes and omits some of them. The profile shows 150,000 or so clones, approximately 85% of them singletons. The sample comprised peripheral blood. These receptors originate from a man between 60 and 75 years old with COVID-19, enrolled during active disease.

The CDR3: CASSPLGTGPSGANVLTF. DNA for the CDR3: TGTGCCAGCTCACCACTCGGGACAGGGCCGTCTGGGGCCAACGTCCTGACTTTC. The rearrangement joins TRBV18 to TRBJ2-6; 9 bases agree with TRBD1. Per the germline V gene, CDR1 is KGHSH and CDR2 is LQKENI. Germline trimming cut 1 base from V and 1 base from J; bases unmatched to any gene: 5. The CDR3 covers 18 residues.

V usage is TRBV4-3 and J usage is TRBJ1-2; unclear D gene. Looked up from germline, CDR1 is LGHNA and CDR2 is YSLEER. The ends were cut back, 4 bases at V and 4 bases at J, with 10 bases in the middle. The CDR3 sequence is 13 residues long. The CDR3 is CASSLRVGYGYTF. In DNA form, the CDR3 reads TGCGCCAGCAGCCTTCGGGTTGGCTATGGCTACACCTTC.

The chain has TRBV6-2 or TRBV6-3 and TRBJ2-7; TRBD2 aligns across 7 bases. Trimming cost V 2 bases and J 0 bases; bases outside gene matches: 7. The V gene's germline CDR1 is MNHEY and CDR2 SVGEGT. The CDR3 contains 16 residues. CDR3 in DNA: TGTGCCAGCAGTTACGCGATGCGGGAGAGCTCCTACGAGCAGTACTTC. It encodes CASSYAMRESSYEQYF.

The chain couples TRBV15 to TRBJ2-7; a weak D match, TRBD2 (6 bases). Looked up from germline, CDR1 is LNHNV and CDR2 is YYDKDF (reference sequence). The CDR3 has 14 amino acids. Trimming shortened V by 1 base and J by 5 bases, and 12 bases separated the two germline ends. DNA for the CDR3: TGTGCCACCAGCAGAGGTGGTTGGGGGGACGAGCAGTACTTC. It is translated as CATSRGGWGDEQYF.

This chain uses TRBV7-2 with TRBJ1-2; D is perhaps TRBD1 (5 bases). Trimming removed 4 bases at V and 4 bases at J, with 10 bases between. This CDR3 contains 13 residues. Germline V CDR1 and CDR2: SGHTA, FQGNSA. The chain's CDR3 is CASSSSGAYGYTF. DNA of the CDR3: TGTGCCAGCAGCTCTTCTGGGGCCTATGGCTACACCTTC.

The J gene is TRBJ1-2, the V gene TRBV7-9; D gene ambiguous. The CDR3 contains 15 residues. Germline V gives CDR1 SEHNR, CDR2 FQNEAQ (reference sequence). V was cut by 1 base and J by 4 bases, with 13 bases left in between. The CDR3 nucleotides read TGTGCCAGCAGCTTAGAACCCGCCGGGTCCTATGGCTACACCTTC. It codes for CASSLEPAGSYGYTF.

This sequence joins TRBV15 and TRBJ1-6; the D is unclear. The CDR3 has 16 residues. Per germline, CDR1 LNHNV and CDR2 YYDKDF (reference sequence). Trimming shortened V by 0 bases and J by 0 bases, and 6 bases separated the two germline ends. CDR3 coding DNA: TGTGCCACCAGCAGAGAAGTGAGCTCCTATAATTCACCCCTCCACTTT. Translation: CATSREVSSYNSPLHF.

Notes on this clone: Other DNA sequences in this sample translate to the same CDR3. This sequence joins TRBV20-1 and TRBJ1-3; no clear D. Trimming removed 3 bases from V and 4 bases from J, with 7 bases in between. The CDR3 is 12 residues long. Per the germline V gene, CDR1 is DFQATT and CDR2 is SNEGSKA (reference sequence). In DNA, the CDR3 is TGCAGTGCTAGTCCAGGAGGAAACACCATATATTTT. This gives the protein CSASPGGNTIYF.

The J gene is TRBJ1-4, the V gene TRBV28; D call uncertain. The CDR3 runs 14 residues. The germline V gene has CDR1 MDHEN and CDR2 SYDVKM. V lost 5 bases, J lost 8 bases, and 15 bases lay in between. In DNA, the CDR3 is TGTGCCAGCAGTATACATAATGATTGGGAAAAACTGTTTTTT. This sequence encodes CASSIHNDWEKLFF. Based on the CDR3 plus reference TRBV28 and TRBJ1-4, the full variable domain is DVKVTQSSRYLVKRTGEKVFLECVQDMDHENMFWYRQDPGLGLRLIYFSYDVKMKEKGDIPEGYSVSREKKERFSLILESASTNQTSMYLCASSIHNDWEKLFFGSGTQLSVL.

V and J are TRBV11-2 and TRBJ1-1, with 7 bases lining up with TRBD1. The CDR3 extends over 15 amino acids. Trimming removed 1 base from V and 4 bases from J; junction bases left unmatched: 6. Per germline, CDR1 SGHAT and CDR2 FQNNGV. Here the CDR3 DNA reads TGTGCCAGCAGCTTAGCGAGGGGGCCGGGCACTGAAGCTTTCTTT. Amino acids: CASSLARGPGTEAFF.

The genes are TRBV5-6 and TRBJ1-1; 9 bases line up with TRBD1. The CDR3 runs to 16 residues. CDR1 is SGHDT, CDR2 YYEEEE, per germline. Germline trimming cut 0 bases from V and 1 base from J; bases unmatched to any gene: 4. As DNA, the CDR3 is TGTGCCAGCAGCTTGGAGATGGACAGGGGGAACACTGAAGCTTTCTTT. It specifies CASSLEMDRGNTEAFF.